Here is one T cell receptor (beta chain) with its context. The sample is drawn from a study of blood T cell repertoires in COVID-19. Germline V lookup: CDR1 SGHRS, CDR2 YFSETQ. The CDR3 length is 17 residues. With 4 bases clipped from V and 8 bases from J, the junction kept 20 bases outside the gene matches. Profiled with immunoSEQ multiplex PCR; TCRdb holds only in-frame clones, not every one. Among about 170,000 clones listed, approximately 82% were seen once. This TCR was sampled from a woman aged 50 to 60 who had recovered from COVID-19. This chain joins TRBV5-1 and TRBJ1-1; TRBD1 matches at 7 bases. The material sequenced was PBMCs or T cells enriched from blood (not recorded which). CDR3 residues: CASSPGGTGETINEAFF. CDR3 nucleotides: TGCGCCAGCAGCCCGGGTGGAACAGGGGAAACAATTAACGAAGCTTTCTTT.